This is a list of T cell receptor beta chains from one sample in a study of T cell changes during pregnancy in multiple sclerosis. Libraries were prepared by immunoSEQ multiplex PCR; TCRdb keeps only in-frame clonotypes and omits some of them. The table lists about 83,000 clones, about 90% of them singletons. This sample comprised PBMCs, obtained in the first trimester of pregnancy. The receptors were sampled from a female donor in good health, serving as a control in a pregnancy study. Some clones in this sample may be carry-over from other donors' samples. CDR3s include the opening cysteine and the closing phenylalanine or tryptophan. The D gene is left open where the match is weak. Clone sizes are given selectively: once, few, many, or a class where the clone is expanded.

j_gene	v_gene	d_gene	abundance	len	CDR3aa	CDR3nt
TRBJ1-2	TRBV4-1	-	many	15	CASSQEVAANYGYTF	TGCGCCAGCAGCCAAGAGGTAGCCGCTAACTATGGCTACACCTTC
TRBJ1-2	TRBV11-1	-	-	15	CASSFISDRNYGYTF	TGTGCCAGCAGCTTCATCTCCGACAGGAACTATGGCTACACCTTC
TRBJ1-3	TRBV10-3	-	-	17	CAISEGGDLVSGNTIYF	TGTGCCATCAGTGAGGGGGGGGACCTGGTCTCTGGAAACACCATATATTTT
TRBJ1-4	TRBV5-1	-	-	16	CASSLGSAATNEKLFF	TGCGCCAGCAGCTTGGGGTCGGCGGCAACTAATGAAAAACTGTTTTTT
TRBJ2-7	TRBV7-9	TRBD2	-	15	CASSLRTSGRSEQYF	TGTGCCAGCAGCTTACGGACTAGCGGGAGATCCGAGCAGTACTTC
TRBJ2-5	TRBV29-1	-	-	11	CSVFSRETQYF	TGCAGCGTTTTTTCTAGGGAGACCCAGTACTTC
TRBJ2-3	TRBV10-3	TRBD2	-	15	CAISERGRGSDTQYF	TGTGCCATCAGTGAACGCGGGAGGGGGTCAGATACGCAGTATTTT
TRBJ1-5	TRBV4-1	-	once	14	CASSQVLRNQPQHF	TGCGCCAGCAGCCAAGTGTTGCGGAATCAGCCCCAGCATTTT
TRBJ1-6	TRBV4-2	TRBD1	-	17	CASSQGDRFSYNSPLHF	TGTGCCAGCAGCCAAGGGGACAGGTTCTCCTATAATTCACCCCTCCACTTT
TRBJ2-7	TRBV15	-	-	13	CATSRDLANEQYF	TGTGCCACCAGCAGAGATTTAGCCAACGAGCAGTACTTC
TRBJ2-7	TRBV19	TRBD1	-	15	CASSMGPDRVYEQYF	TGTGCCAGTAGTATGGGCCCGGACAGGGTATACGAGCAGTACTTC
TRBJ1-2	TRBV28	-	few	14	CASSFSQGQGGYTF	TGTGCCAGCAGTTTTTCCCAGGGGCAGGGAGGCTACACCTTC
TRBJ2-7	TRBV4-3	TRBD1	-	16	CASSQSPGQGAHEQYF	TGCGCCAGCAGCCAATCACCGGGACAGGGTGCTCACGAGCAGTACTTC
TRBJ1-5	TRBV10-2	TRBD1	-	18	CASRGQGGGRYSNQPQHF	TGCGCCAGCAGAGGACAGGGCGGAGGAAGATATAGCAATCAGCCCCAGCATTTT
TRBJ2-3	TRBV4-2	-	once	14	CASSAGTSTDTQYF	TGTGCCAGCAGCGCCGGGACTAGCACAGATACGCAGTATTTT
TRBJ2-7	TRBV5-6	TRBD1	-	15	CASSLWTGGSYEQYF	TGTGCCAGCAGCTTGTGGACAGGGGGCAGCTACGAGCAGTACTTC
TRBJ2-5	TRBV19	TRBD2	-	15	CASSPGLAGVETQYF	TGTGCCAGTAGTCCCGGACTAGCGGGGGTGGAGACCCAGTACTTC
TRBJ2-1	TRBV7-3	-	-	12	CASSLFNNEQFF	TGTGCCAGCAGCTTATTTAATAATGAGCAGTTCTTC
TRBJ2-3	TRBV18	TRBD2	once	13	CASSRDYTDTQYF	TGTGCCAGCTCTCGGGACTACACAGATACGCAGTATTTT
TRBJ1-1	TRBV7-9	TRBD1	few	13	CASSSQGRPEAFF	TGTGCCAGCAGCTCACAGGGGAGGCCTGAAGCTTTCTTT
TRBJ2-7	TRBV27	-	once	16	CASSVFWTTVSYEQYF	TGTGCCAGCAGTGTGTTTTGGACTACAGTCTCCTACGAGCAGTACTTC
TRBJ2-7	TRBV27	-	-	14	CASISGTYPYEQYF	TGTGCCAGCATTTCCGGGACTTACCCCTACGAGCAGTACTTC
TRBJ2-7	TRBV27	-	-	14	CASSPWGRRDEQYF	TGTGCCAGCAGTCCTTGGGGCCGCCGGGACGAGCAGTACTTC
TRBJ2-1	TRBV4-3	TRBD1	-	14	CASSSRTGGKEQFF	TGCGCCAGCAGCTCGCGGACAGGGGGAAAGGAGCAGTTCTTC
TRBJ1-5	TRBV6-1	-	-	17	CASSEASAAGLHQPQHF	TGTGCCAGCAGTGAAGCCTCCGCTGCAGGTCTCCATCAGCCCCAGCATTTT
TRBJ2-3	TRBV5-1	-	-	13	CATSPGLTDTQYF	TGCGCCACCTCGCCGGGGTTGACAGATACGCAGTATTTT
TRBJ2-3	TRBV2	TRBD2	-	16	CASSEASGGYTDTQYF	TGTGCCAGCAGTGAGGCTAGCGGGGGGTACACAGATACGCAGTATTTT
TRBJ2-2	TRBV11-2	-	-	15	CASSLRGQNTGELFF	TGTGCCAGCAGCCTTAGAGGGCAGAACACCGGGGAGCTGTTTTTT
TRBJ2-3	TRBV2	TRBD2	-	15	CASQVAGGITDTQYF	TGTGCCAGCCAAGTAGCGGGGGGGATCACAGATACGCAGTATTTT
TRBJ1-3	TRBV7-9	-	-	14	CASSPNSAGNTIYF	TGTGCCAGCAGCCCAAACAGTGCTGGCAACACCATATATTTT
TRBJ1-4	TRBV19	TRBD1	-	15	CASSGSGQLNEKLFF	TGTGCCAGTAGCGGGTCGGGACAGCTTAATGAAAAACTGTTTTTT
TRBJ2-7	TRBV4-3	-	-	16	CASSREKQGPTYEQYF	TGCGCCAGCAGCCGAGAAAAGCAGGGGCCTACCTACGAGCAGTACTTC
TRBJ2-2	TRBV5-1	-	-	19	CASSQTRSLGDLYTGELFF	TGCGCCAGCAGCCAAACTAGGTCCCTGGGTGACCTTTATACCGGGGAGCTGTTTTTT
TRBJ2-3	TRBV4-3	TRBD2	-	16	CASSQDITSGTDTQYF	TGCGCCAGCAGCCAAGATATAACTAGCGGGACGGATACGCAGTATTTT
TRBJ1-6	TRBV18	TRBD1	-	16	CASSPRDRGLYSPLHF	TGTGCCAGCTCACCCCGGGACAGGGGGCTTTATTCACCCCTCCACTTT
TRBJ1-1	TRBV7-2	TRBD1	once	14	CASSARQGNTEAFF	TGTGCCAGCAGCGCCCGACAGGGGAACACTGAAGCTTTCTTT
TRBJ1-4	TRBV15	-	-	15	CATSRDRGIAEKLFF	TGTGCCACCAGCAGAGATAGGGGAATTGCTGAAAAACTGTTTTTT
TRBJ1-5	TRBV11-2	TRBD1	-	16	CASSALQGSGNQPQHF	TGTGCCAGCAGCGCCCTACAGGGGTCGGGCAATCAGCCCCAGCATTTT
TRBJ1-1	TRBV18	-	once	16	CASSPLGLGGGTEAFF	TGTGCCAGCTCACCACTAGGCCTTGGGGGGGGCACTGAAGCTTTCTTT
TRBJ2-5	TRBV5-1	TRBD2	-	14	CASSLGSGEETQYF	TGCGCCAGCAGCTTGGGTAGCGGGGAAGAGACCCAGTACTTC
TRBJ2-5	TRBV28	TRBD1	-	14	CASNTGQAQETQYF	TGTGCCAGCAACACGGGACAGGCCCAAGAGACCCAGTACTTC